This T cell receptor beta chain was obtained from a study of blood T cell repertoires in COVID-19. Overall study: From the United States, Italy and Spain came samples of acute and convalescent COVID-19. PBMCs, B-cell-depleted T cells, or T cells provided the cDNA or gDNA that made up the material.

Germline CDR1 is SGHDT and CDR2 is YYEEEE. V lost 7 bases to trimming and J lost 5 bases; unmatched junction nucleotides: 5. The CDR3 consists of 12 residues. Authors' methods: Using reference gene primer amplification, nucleated cell counts were estimated. This table comes from immunoSEQ multiplex PCR, and its TCRdb copy is limited to in-frame clones, with some not included. V, J and clone size are those of that table, while D and trimming were read from the DNA. Of roughly 110,000 clones in the sample, more than 70% were seen once. Patients in Seattle were enrolled during active infection, then followed longitudinally.

This sequence was found in a woman aged 55-75 years with COVID-19, enrolled during active disease. This rearrangement joins TRBV5-6 to TRBJ2-7, with TRBD1 identical over 8 bases. Sequencing was carried out using peripheral blood. In DNA, the CDR3 is TGTGCCAGCTCCGAGGACAGGGACGAGCAGTACTTC. It yields the protein CASSEDRDEQYF.